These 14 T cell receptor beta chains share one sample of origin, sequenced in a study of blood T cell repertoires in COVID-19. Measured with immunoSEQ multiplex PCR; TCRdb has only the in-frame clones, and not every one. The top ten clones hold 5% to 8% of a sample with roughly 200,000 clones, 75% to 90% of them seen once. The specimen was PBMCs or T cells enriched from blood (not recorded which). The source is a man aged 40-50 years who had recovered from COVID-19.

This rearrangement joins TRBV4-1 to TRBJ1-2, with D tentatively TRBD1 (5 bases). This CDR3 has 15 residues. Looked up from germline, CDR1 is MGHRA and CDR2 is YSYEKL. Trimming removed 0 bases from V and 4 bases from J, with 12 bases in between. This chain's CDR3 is CASSQDRGGVYGYTF. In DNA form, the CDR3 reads TGCGCCAGCAGCCAAGATAGGGGCGGGGTCTATGGCTACACCTTC.

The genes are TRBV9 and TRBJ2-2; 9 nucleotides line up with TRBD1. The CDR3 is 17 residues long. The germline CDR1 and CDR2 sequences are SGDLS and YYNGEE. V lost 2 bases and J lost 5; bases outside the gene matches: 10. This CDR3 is CASSVDGGQGRTGELFF. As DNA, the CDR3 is TGTGCCAGCAGCGTTGATGGCGGACAGGGGAGGACCGGGGAGCTGTTTTTT.

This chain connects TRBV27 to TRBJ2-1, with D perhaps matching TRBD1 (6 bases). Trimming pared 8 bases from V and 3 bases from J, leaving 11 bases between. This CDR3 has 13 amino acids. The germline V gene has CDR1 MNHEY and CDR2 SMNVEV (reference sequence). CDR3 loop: CASSTGVYNEQFF. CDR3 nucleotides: TGTGCCAGCTCGACAGGCGTCTACAATGAGCAGTTCTTC.

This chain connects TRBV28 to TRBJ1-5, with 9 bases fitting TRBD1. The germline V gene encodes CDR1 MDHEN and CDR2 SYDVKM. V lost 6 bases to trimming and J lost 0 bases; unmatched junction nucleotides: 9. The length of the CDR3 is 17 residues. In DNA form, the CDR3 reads TGTGCCAGCAGACCAACAGGGGGCGGTTATAGCAATCAGCCCCAGCATTTT. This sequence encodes CASRPTGGGYSNQPQHF.

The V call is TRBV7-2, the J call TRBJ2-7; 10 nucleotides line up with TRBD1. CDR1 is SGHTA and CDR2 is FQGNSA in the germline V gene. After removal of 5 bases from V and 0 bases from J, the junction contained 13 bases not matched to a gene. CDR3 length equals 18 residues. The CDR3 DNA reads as TGTGCCAGCAGCCGCCGGGACAGGGGATTTAGAAGCTCCTACGAGCAGTACTTC. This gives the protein CASSRRDRGFRSSYEQYF.

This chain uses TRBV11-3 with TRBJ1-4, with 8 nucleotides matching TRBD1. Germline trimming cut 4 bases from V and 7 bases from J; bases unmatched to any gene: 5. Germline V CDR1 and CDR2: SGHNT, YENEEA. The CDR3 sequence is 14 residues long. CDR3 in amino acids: CASSSDRDLEKLFF. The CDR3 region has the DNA TGTGCCAGCAGCTCGGACAGGGATCTTGAAAAACTGTTTTTT.

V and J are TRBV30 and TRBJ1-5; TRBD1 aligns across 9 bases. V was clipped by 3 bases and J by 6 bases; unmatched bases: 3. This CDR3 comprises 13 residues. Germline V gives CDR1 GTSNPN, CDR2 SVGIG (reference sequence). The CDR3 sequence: CAWRGQGSQPQHF. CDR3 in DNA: TGTGCCTGGAGGGGACAGGGAAGTCAGCCCCAGCATTTT. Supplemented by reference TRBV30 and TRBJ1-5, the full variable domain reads SQTIHQWPATLVQPVGSPLSLECTVEGTSNPNLYWYRQAAGRGLQLLFYSVGIGQISSEVPQNLSASRPQDRQFILSSKKLLLSDSGFYLCAWRGQGSQPQHFGDGTRLSIL.

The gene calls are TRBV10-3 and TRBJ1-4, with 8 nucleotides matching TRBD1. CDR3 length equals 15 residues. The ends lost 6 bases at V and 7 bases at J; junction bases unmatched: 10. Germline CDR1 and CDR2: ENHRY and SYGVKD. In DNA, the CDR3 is TGTGCCATCAGGGGAAACGGACAGGGAACTGAAAAACTGTTTTTT. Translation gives CAIRGNGQGTEKLFF.

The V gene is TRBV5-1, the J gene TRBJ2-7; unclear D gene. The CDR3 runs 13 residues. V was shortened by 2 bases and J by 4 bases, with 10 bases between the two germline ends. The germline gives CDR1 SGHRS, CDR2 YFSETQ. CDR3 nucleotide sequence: TGCGCCAGCAGCTTAAACCCGGTGTACGAGCAGTACTTC. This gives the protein CASSLNPVYEQYF.

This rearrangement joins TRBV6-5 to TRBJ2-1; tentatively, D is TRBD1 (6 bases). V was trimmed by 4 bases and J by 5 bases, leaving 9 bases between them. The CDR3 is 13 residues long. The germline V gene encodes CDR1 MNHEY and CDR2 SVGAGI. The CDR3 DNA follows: TGTGCCAGCAGTTCGACAGGAAACAATGAGCAGTTCTTC. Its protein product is CASSSTGNNEQFF.

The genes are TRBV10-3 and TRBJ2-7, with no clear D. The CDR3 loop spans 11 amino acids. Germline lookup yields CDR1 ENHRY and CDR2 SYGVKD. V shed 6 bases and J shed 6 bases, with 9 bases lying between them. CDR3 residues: CAIRSESEQYF. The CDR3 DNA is TGTGCCATCAGATCTGAGTCCGAGCAGTACTTC.

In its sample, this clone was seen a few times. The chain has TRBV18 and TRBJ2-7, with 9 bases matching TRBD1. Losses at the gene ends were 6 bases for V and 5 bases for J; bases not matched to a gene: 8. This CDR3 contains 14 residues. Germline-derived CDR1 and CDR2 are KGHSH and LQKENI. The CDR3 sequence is CASSAGQGNHEQYF. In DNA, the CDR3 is TGTGCCAGCTCCGCCGGACAGGGGAATCACGAGCAGTACTTC.

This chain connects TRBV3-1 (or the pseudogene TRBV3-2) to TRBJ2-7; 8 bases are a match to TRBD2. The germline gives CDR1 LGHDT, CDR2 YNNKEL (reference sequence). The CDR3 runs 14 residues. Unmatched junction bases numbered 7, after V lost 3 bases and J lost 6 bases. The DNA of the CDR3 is TGTGCCAGCAGCCATGCGGGGGGTCGGCTCGAGCAGTACTTC. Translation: CASSHAGGRLEQYF.

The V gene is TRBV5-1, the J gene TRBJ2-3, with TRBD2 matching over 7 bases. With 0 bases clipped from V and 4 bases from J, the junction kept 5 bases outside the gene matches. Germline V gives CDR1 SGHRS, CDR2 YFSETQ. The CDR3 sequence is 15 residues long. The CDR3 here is CASSLGTSGPDTQYF. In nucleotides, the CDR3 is TGCGCCAGCAGCTTGGGGACTAGTGGACCAGATACGCAGTATTTT. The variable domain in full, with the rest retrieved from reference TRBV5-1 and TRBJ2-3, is KAGVTQTPRYLIKTRGQQVTLSCSPISGHRSVSWYQQTPGQGLQFLFEYFSETQRNKGNFPGRFSGRQFSNSRSEMNVSTLELGDSALYLCASSLGTSGPDTQYFGPGTRLTVL.